This TCR beta chain was observed in a study of cytomegalovirus exposure and HLA in healthy donors. General study findings and limits: In a later analysis, a missense DCLRE1C variant was linked to TCR beta V- and J-gene trimming.

Concerning this clone itself: The antigen is not known.

Germline V gives CDR1 SEHNR, CDR2 FQNEAQ (reference sequence). V lost 5 bases and J lost 5; bases outside the gene matches: 6. The CDR3 is 14 amino acids. 13 Jbeta primers and 60 Vbeta primers were used for the PCR. Generated by immunoSEQ multiplex PCR, the TCRdb table keeps only in-frame clones and is missing some. The sample carries tens of thousands of clones, almost 70% recorded once. This clonotype originated in a woman between 45 and 65 years old in good health and CMV-seronegative. V gene TRBV7-9 combines with J gene TRBJ2-5; 9 positions agree with TRBD1. Sequencing input: PBMCs. CDR3 residues: CASSPGQGFETQYF. In DNA, the CDR3 is TGTGCCAGCAGCCCGGGACAGGGATTCGAGACCCAGTACTTC.